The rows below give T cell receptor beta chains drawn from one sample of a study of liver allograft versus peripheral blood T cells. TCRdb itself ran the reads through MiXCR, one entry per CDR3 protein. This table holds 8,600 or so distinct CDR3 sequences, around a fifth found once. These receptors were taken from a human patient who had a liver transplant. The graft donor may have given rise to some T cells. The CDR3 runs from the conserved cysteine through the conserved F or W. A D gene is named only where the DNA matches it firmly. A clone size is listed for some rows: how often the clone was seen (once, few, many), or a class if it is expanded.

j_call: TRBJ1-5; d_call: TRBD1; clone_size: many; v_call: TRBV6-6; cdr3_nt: TGTGCCAGCAGTTACTCGGAAGACAGGGTCCAGCCCCAGCATTTT; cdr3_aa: CASSYSEDRVQPQHF
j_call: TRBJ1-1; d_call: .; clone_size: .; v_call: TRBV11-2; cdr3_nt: TGTGCCAGCAGCCCACCTGGGGTTTACAGCACTGAAGCTTTCTTT; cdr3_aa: CASSPPGVYSTEAFF
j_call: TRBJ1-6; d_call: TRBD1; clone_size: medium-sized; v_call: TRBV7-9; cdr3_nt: TGTGCCAGCAGCCCCGGACAGGGAGGGTCACCCCTCCACTTT; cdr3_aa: CASSPGQGGSPLHF
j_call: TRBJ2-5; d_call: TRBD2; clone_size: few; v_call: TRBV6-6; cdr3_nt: TGTGCCAGCAGTTACAGAGGCGGGGGGCAGGGGGAGACCCAGTACTTC; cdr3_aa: CASSYRGGGQGETQYF
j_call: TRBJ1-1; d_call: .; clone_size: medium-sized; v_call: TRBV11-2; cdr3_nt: TGTGCCAGCAGCTTAGGCATGAACACTGAAGCTTTCTTT; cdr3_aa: CASSLGMNTEAFF
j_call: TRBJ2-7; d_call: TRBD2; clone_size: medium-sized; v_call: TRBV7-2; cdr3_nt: TGTGCCAGCAGCGCAGTAGCGGGGGGTCCCTACGAGCAGTACTTC; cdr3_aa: CASSAVAGGPYEQYF
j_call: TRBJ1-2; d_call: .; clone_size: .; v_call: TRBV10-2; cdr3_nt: TGCGCCTCCCGGGGGGATAGAAACTATGGCTACACCTTC; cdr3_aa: CASRGDRNYGYTF
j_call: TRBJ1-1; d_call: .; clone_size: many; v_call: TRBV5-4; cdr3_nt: TGTGCCAGCAGCACACAGGGAACTGAAGCTTTCTTT; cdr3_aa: CASSTQGTEAFF
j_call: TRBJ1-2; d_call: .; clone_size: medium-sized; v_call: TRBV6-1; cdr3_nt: TGTGCCAGCCGGTACAACTATGGCTACACCTTC; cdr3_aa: CASRYNYGYTF
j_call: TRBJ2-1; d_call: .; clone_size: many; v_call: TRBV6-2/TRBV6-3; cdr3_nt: TGTGCCAGCAGTTACTCGAGGACTCACAATGAGCAGTTCTTC; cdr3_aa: CASSYSRTHNEQFF
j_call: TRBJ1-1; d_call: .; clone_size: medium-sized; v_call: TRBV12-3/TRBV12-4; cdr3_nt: TGTGCCAGCAAGCTCGGGGTCCTGAACACTGAAGCTTTCTTT; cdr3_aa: CASKLGVLNTEAFF
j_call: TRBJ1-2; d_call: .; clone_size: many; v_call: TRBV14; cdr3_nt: TGTGCCAGCAGCCAAGATATTTGGACACCCCCTTATGGCTACACCTTC; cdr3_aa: CASSQDIWTPPYGYTF
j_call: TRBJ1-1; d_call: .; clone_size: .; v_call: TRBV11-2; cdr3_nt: TGTGCCAGCAGCGAAAGGGGGGGCGTCTTTACTGAAGCTTTCTTT; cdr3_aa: CASSERGGVFTEAFF
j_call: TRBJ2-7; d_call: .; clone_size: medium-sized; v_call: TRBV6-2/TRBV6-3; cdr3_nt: TGTGCCAGCGTTGGCTTCTACTACGAGCAGTACTTC; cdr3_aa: CASVGFYYEQYF
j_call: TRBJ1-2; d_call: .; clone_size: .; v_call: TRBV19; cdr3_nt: TGTGCCAGTACCCCTGCTAGGAACTATGGCTACACCTTC; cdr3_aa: CASTPARNYGYTF
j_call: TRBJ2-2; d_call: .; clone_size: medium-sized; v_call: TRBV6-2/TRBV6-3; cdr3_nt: TGTGCCAGCAGTTACCCCTACGGGGGTTCCTCCATTTACACCGGGGAGCTGTTTTTT; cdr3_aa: CASSYPYGGSSIYTGELFF
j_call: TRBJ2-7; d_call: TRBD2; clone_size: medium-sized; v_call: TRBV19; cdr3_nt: TGTGCCAGTAGTAACCGGATCGGGAGGGACGAGCAGTACTTC; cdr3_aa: CASSNRIGRDEQYF
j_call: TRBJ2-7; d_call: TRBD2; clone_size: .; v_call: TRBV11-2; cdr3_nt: TGTGCCAGCAGCTTTAGCTTGGCGGGGGGGTACGAGCAGTACTTC; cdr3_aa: CASSFSLAGGYEQYF
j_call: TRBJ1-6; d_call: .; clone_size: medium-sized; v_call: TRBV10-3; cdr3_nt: TGTGCCATCAGTGAGTTGCAGGGGTCAAATTCACCCCTCCACTTT; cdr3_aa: CAISELQGSNSPLHF
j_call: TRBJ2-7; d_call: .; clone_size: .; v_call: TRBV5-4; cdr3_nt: TGTGCCAGCAGCTGGGCGGAGGACGAGCAGTACTTC; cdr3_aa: CASSWAEDEQYF
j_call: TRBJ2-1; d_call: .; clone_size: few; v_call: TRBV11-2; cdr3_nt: TGTGCCAGCAGCTTACCTGGGGTCTCCTACAATGAGCAGTTCTTC; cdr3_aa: CASSLPGVSYNEQFF
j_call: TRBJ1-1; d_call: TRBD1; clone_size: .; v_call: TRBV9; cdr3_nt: TGTGCCAGCAGCGCCGAGACAGGGATAACTTTCTTT; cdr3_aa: CASSAETGITFF
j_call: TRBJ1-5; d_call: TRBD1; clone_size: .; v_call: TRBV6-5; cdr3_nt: TGTGCCAGCAGTTTGGGAGGGGGCGGCAATCAGCCCCAGCATTTT; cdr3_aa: CASSLGGGGNQPQHF
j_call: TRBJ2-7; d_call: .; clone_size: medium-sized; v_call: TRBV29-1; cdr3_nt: TGCAGCGTTGAAGTGGAGCCCGCCGAGCAGTACTTC; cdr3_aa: CSVEVEPAEQYF
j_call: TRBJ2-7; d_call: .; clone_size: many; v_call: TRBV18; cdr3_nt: TGTGCCAGCTCACCAGGAGGGCTCCGTCCCTACGAGCAGTACTTC; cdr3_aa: CASSPGGLRPYEQYF
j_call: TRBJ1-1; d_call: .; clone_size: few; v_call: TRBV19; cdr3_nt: TGTGCCAGTCGATACTCCTGGGGCACTGGTGAAGCTTTCTTT; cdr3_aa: CASRYSWGTGEAFF
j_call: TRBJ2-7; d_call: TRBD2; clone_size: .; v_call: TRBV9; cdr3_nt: TGTGCCAGCAGCGTCGGGGGGTTCCCCTACGAGCAGTACTTC; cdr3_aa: CASSVGGFPYEQYF